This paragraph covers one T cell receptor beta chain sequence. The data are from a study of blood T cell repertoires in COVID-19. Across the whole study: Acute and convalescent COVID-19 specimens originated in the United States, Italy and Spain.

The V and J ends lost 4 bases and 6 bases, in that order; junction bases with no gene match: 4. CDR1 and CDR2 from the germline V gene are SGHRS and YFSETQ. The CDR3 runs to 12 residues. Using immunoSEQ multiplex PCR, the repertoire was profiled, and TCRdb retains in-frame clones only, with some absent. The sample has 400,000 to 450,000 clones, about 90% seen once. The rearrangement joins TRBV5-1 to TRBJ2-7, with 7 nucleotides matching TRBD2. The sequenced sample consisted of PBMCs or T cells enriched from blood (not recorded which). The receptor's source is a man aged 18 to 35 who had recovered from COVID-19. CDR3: CASSPWGGEQYF. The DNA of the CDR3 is TGCGCCAGCAGCCCCTGGGGGGGCGAGCAGTACTTC.